One sample yielded the 14 T cell receptor beta chains listed below, sequenced in a study of cytomegalovirus exposure and HLA in healthy donors. With 60 Vbeta and 13 Jbeta primers, the PCR was carried out. Assay: immunoSEQ multiplex PCR; the TCRdb copy retains only in-frame clones and omits some. The table records approximately 190,000 clones, more than 65% of them present only once. The specimen was PBMCs. These receptors originate from a man in his forties or fifties in good health and CMV-seropositive.

Details on this clone: A far larger clone lies a single base away; this is likely a read error. The chain carries TRBV5-4 and TRBJ1-1; D gene ambiguous. The CDR3 spans 13 residues. Germline V gives CDR1 SGHNT, CDR2 YYREEE (reference sequence). Trimming took off 4 bases at V and 1 base at J, with 8 bases between the two ends. CDR3 DNA: TGTGCCAGCAGCCCGACGGGGAACACTGAAGCTTTCTTT. Protein: CASSPTGNTEAFF.

The rearrangement uses TRBV7-3 and TRBJ2-4; D is perhaps TRBD2 (5 bases). The CDR3 is made up of 15 amino acids. The V end lost 5 bases, the J end lost 2 bases, and 13 bases lay between the germline ends. The V gene's germline CDR1 is SGHTA and CDR2 FQGTGA. The CDR3 reads CASSPPPGSKNIQYF. The CDR3 DNA follows: TGTGCCAGCAGCCCCCCCCCGGGGTCCAAAAACATTCAGTACTTC.

V is TRBV7-9 and J is TRBJ1-2; D is ambiguous. CDR1 SEHNR and CDR2 FQNEAQ come from the germline V gene (reference sequence). CDR3 length: 16 residues. Trimming stripped 0 bases from V and 4 bases from J, with 15 bases between. CDR3 in DNA: TGTGCCAGCAGCTTAGCGTGGGAAAGGGAGGGCTATGGCTACACCTTC. This codes for CASSLAWEREGYGYTF.

The rearrangement uses TRBV25-1 and TRBJ1-1, with D possibly being TRBD1 (5 bases). CDR1 and CDR2 (germline): MGHDK, SYGVNS. The ends were cut back, 3 bases at V and 6 bases at J, with 14 bases in the middle. CDR3 length equals 14 residues. CDR3 nucleotide sequence: TGTGCCAGCAGTGAGTCCAGGGTGTTCTCTGAAGCTTTCTTT. This translates into CASSESRVFSEAFF.

V and J are TRBV6-5 and TRBJ1-1, with a possible D match to TRBD1 (6 bases). Germline V gene data show CDR1 as MNHEY and CDR2 as SVGAGI. Trimming removed 6 bases from V and 1 base from J, with 9 bases in between. The CDR3 is 13 residues long. Here the CDR3 reads CASSRGQNTEAFF. The CDR3 nucleotides read TGTGCCAGCAGCCGGGGACAGAACACTGAAGCTTTCTTT.

The chain combines TRBV19 with TRBJ1-3; D is undetermined. Germline V gives CDR1 LNHDA, CDR2 SQIVND (reference sequence). This CDR3 has 13 residues. The V and J ends lost 7 bases and 0 bases respectively, with 7 bases between them. The CDR3 DNA sequence: TGTGCCAGTACCGGGATCTCTGGAAACACCATATATTTT. It yields the protein CASTGISGNTIYF.

The rearrangement uses TRBV29-1 and TRBJ2-3, with D hard to call. The CDR3 totals 12 residues. Looked up from germline, CDR1 is SQVTM and CDR2 is ANQGSEA. Trimming pared 3 bases from V and 7 bases from J, leaving 11 bases between. CDR3 DNA sequence: TGCAGCGTTGACTTAATATCCCATACGCAGTATTTT. Encoded protein: CSVDLISHTQYF.

The chain has TRBV21-1 and TRBJ2-7; the table gives TRBD1 as D, unverified against the DNA. TRBV21-1 has pseudogene status. The length of the CDR3 is 14 residues. The CDR3 region has the DNA TGTGCCAGCAGCAACCGGGACAGACCCTACGAGCAGTACTTC. It specifies CASSNRDRPYEQYF.

This clone appeared a few times. The V and J genes are TRBV6-6 and TRBJ2-1, with 12 positions matching TRBD2. The CDR3 spans 15 residues. Germline V gene data show CDR1 as MNHNY and CDR2 as SVGAGI (reference sequence). The junction had 4 bases not matched to a gene; V was cut back by 5 bases and J by 5 bases. For the CDR3, the DNA is TGTGCCAGCAGTCTAGCGGGGGGGGAGAACAATGAGCAGTTCTTC. Its translation is CASSLAGGENNEQFF.

This clone was counted between two and nine times. The chain links TRBV7-9 to TRBJ1-3; TRBD1 aligns across 7 bases. Trimming at V came to 0 bases and at J to 0 bases, leaving 8 bases not matched to a gene. The V gene's germline CDR1 is SEHNR and CDR2 FQNEAQ (reference sequence). The CDR3 spans 18 residues. CDR3 in DNA: TGTGCCAGCAGCTTAGCAGTAGGAGGGGGCGGCTCTGGAAACACCATATATTTT. It translates to CASSLAVGGGGSGNTIYF.

The chain is built from TRBV7-3 and TRBJ2-2; 9 bases agree with TRBD1. V was pared by 5 bases and J by 4 bases, with 5 bases of the junction left unmatched. This CDR3 region has 15 residues. In germline, CDR1 is SGHTA, CDR2 FQGTGA. The chain's CDR3 is CASSSRDRATGELFF. CDR3 bases: TGTGCCAGCAGCAGCCGGGACAGGGCCACCGGGGAGCTGTTTTTT. Filled out from reference TRBV7-3 and TRBJ2-2, the complete variable domain reads GAGVSQTPSNKVTEKGKYVELRCDPISGHTALYWYRQSLGQGPEFLIYFQGTGAADDSGLPNDRFFAVRPEGSVSTLKIQRTERGDSAVYLCASSSRDRATGELFFGEGSRLTVL.

The V gene is TRBV19, the J gene TRBJ1-5; D uncertain. The CDR3 sequence is 17 residues long. Germline V gives CDR1 LNHDA, CDR2 SQIVND (reference sequence). Trimming pared 4 bases from V and 0 bases from J, leaving 16 bases between. The CDR3 loop reads CASSRVAASYSNQPQHF. The CDR3 DNA sequence: TGTGCCAGTAGTAGGGTCGCGGCGTCCTATAGCAATCAGCCCCAGCATTTT.

The chain uses TRBV6-1 and TRBJ1-2, with 11 bases fitting TRBD1. The V segment lost 7 bases and the J segment 8 bases; nucleotides outside the gene matches: 12. Germline CDR1 reads MNHNS; CDR2 reads SASEGT. This CDR3 is built from 15 residues. CDR3 DNA: TGTGCCAGCACCGAATGGGCGGGACAGGGGGACGGCTACACCTTC. Translating gives CASTEWAGQGDGYTF.

J is TRBJ1-2 and V is TRBV18, with 10 bases identical to TRBD1. The CDR3 runs 14 residues. Per the germline V gene, CDR1 is KGHSH and CDR2 is LQKENI. Trimming removed 2 bases from V and 5 bases from J; junction bases left unmatched: 2. This chain's CDR3 is CASSPSGQGYGYTF. As DNA, the CDR3 is TGTGCCAGCTCACCATCGGGACAGGGGTATGGCTACACCTTC.